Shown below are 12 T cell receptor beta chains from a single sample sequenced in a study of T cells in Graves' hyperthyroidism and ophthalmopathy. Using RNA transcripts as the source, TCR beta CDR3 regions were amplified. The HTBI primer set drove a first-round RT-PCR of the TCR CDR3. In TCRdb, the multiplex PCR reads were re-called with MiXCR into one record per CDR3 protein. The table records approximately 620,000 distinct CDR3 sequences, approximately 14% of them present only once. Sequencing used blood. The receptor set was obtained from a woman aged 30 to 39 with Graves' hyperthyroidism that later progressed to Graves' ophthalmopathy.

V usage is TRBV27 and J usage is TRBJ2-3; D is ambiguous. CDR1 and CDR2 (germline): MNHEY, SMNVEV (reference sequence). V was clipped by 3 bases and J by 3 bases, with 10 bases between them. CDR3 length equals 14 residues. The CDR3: CASSFATGTDTQYF. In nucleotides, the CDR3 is TGTGCCAGCAGTTTTGCAACCGGAACAGATACGCAGTATTTT.

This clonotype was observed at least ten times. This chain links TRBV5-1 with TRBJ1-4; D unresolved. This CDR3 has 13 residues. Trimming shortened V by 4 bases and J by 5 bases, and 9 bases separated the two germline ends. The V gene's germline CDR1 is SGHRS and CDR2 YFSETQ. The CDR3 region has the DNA TGCGCCAGCAGCCAGGAACCGAATGAAAAACTGTTTTTT. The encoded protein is CASSQEPNEKLFF. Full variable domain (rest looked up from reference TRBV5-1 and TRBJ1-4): KAGVTQTPRYLIKTRGQQVTLSCSPISGHRSVSWYQQTPGQGLQFLFEYFSETQRNKGNFPGRFSGRQFSNSRSEMNVSTLELGDSALYLCASSQEPNEKLFFGSGTQLSVL.

CDR3 residues: CASSARQGGGEQYF. Written as DNA, the CDR3 is TGTGCCAGCAGCGCCCGACAGGGAGGAGGCGAGCAGTACTTC. The chain couples TRBV3-1 to TRBJ2-7, with a tentative D call TRBD1 (7 bases). CDR3 size: 14 residues. Germline lookup yields CDR1 LGHDT and CDR2 YNNKEL (reference sequence). V was clipped by 5 bases and J by 6 bases, with 17 bases between them.

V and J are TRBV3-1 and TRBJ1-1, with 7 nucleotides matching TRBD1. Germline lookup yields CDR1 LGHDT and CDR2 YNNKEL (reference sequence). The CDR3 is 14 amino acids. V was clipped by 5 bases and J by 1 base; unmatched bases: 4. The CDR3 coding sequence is TGTGCCAGCAGCTCCTGGGACAGGAACACTGAAGCTTTCTTT. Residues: CASSSWDRNTEAFF. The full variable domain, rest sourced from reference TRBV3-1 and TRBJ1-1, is DTAVSQTPKYLVTQMGNDKSIKCEQNLGHDTMYWYKQDSKKFLKIMFSYNNKELIINETVPNRFSPKSPDKAHLNLHINSLELGDSAVYFCASSSWDRNTEAFFGQGTRLTVV.

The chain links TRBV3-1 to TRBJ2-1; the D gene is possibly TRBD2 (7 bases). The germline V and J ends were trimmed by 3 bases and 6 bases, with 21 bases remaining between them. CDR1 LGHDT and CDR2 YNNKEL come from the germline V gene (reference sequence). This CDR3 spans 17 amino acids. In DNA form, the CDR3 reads TGTGCCAGCAGCCACCCCCAACGGGAGGAAGGGGGCAATGAGCAGTTCTTC. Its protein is CASSHPQREEGGNEQFF.

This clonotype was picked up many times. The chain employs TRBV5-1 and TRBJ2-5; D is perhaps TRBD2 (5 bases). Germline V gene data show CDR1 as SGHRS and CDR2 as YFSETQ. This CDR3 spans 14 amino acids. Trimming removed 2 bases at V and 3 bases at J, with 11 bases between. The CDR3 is CASSLGSAEETQYF. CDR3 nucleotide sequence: TGCGCCAGCAGCTTAGGGTCAGCGGAAGAGACCCAGTACTTC. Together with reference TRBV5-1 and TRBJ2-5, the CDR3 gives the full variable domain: KAGVTQTPRYLIKTRGQQVTLSCSPISGHRSVSWYQQTPGQGLQFLFEYFSETQRNKGNFPGRFSGRQFSNSRSEMNVSTLELGDSALYLCASSLGSAEETQYFGPGTRLLVL.

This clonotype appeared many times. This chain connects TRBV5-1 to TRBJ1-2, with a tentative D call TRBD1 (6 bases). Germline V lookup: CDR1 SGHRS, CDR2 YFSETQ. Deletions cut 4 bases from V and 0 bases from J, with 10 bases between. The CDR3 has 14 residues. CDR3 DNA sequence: TGCGCCAGCAGCGCAGGACAGACTAACTATGGCTACACCTTC. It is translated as CASSAGQTNYGYTF.

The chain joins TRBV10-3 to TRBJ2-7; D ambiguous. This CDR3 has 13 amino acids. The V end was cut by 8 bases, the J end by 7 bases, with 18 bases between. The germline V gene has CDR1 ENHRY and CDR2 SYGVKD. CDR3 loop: CAIRTGPMGEQYF. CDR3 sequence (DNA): TGTGCCATCCGAACCGGGCCCATGGGAGAGCAGTACTTC.

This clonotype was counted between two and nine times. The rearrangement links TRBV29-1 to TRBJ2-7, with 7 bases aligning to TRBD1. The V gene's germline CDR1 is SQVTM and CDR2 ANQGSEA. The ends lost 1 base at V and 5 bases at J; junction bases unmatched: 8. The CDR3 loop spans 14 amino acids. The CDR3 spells CSVEGQGVANEQYF. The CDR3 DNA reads TGCAGCGTTGAAGGACAGGGAGTTGCCAACGAGCAGTACTTC.

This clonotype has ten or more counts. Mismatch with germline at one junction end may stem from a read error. The CDR3 is CASSLVGGNSPLHF. The CDR3, as DNA: TGTGCCAGCAGTTTAGTAGGTGGTAATTCACCCCTCCACTTT. This chain links TRBV7-9 with TRBJ1-6, with D hard to call. This CDR3 is built from 14 residues. The V gene's germline CDR1 is SEHNR and CDR2 FQNEAQ (reference sequence). The whole variable domain, remainder taken from reference TRBV7-9 and TRBJ1-6, is DTGVSQNPRHKITKRGQNVTFRCDPISEHNRLYWYRQTLGQGPEFLTYFQNEAQLEKSRLLSDRFSAERPKGSFSTLEIQRTEQGDSAMYLCASSLVGGNSPLHFGNGTRLTVT.

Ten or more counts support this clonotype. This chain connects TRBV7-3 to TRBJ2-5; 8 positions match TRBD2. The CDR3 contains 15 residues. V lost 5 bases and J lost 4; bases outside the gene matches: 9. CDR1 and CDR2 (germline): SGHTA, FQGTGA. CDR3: CASSPGLGIGETQYF. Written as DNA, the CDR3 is TGTGCCAGCAGCCCGGGACTAGGGATAGGAGAGACCCAGTACTTC. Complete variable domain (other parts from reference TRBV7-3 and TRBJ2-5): GAGVSQTPSNKVTEKGKYVELRCDPISGHTALYWYRQSLGQGPEFLIYFQGTGAADDSGLPNDRFFAVRPEGSVSTLKIQRTERGDSAVYLCASSPGLGIGETQYFGPGTRLLVL.

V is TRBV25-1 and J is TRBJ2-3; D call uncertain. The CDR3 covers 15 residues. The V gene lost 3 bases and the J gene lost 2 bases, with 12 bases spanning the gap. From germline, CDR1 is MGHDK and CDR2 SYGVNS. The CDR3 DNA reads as TGTGCCAGCAGTGACCCATCCGTATACACAGATACGCAGTATTTT. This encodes CASSDPSVYTDTQYF.